Listed below are T cell receptor beta chains from one sample, sequenced in a study of identifying expanded T cells in peripheral blood. The data were produced by immunoSEQ multiplex PCR, yet TCRdb's version contains in-frame clones alone and is incomplete. Among 45,000 to 65,000 clones listed, roughly 82% were seen once. Sequencing was carried out using blood. The receptors were sampled from a person aged 18-69 years in good health. The conserved cysteine and the conserved F or W are not part of the CDR3 here. The D gene is left open where the match is weak. The size field is filled for only some rows; it gives once, few, many or a size class.

j_call: TRBJ2-1
v_call: TRBV19
clone_size: .
d_call: TRBD1
cdr3_aa: ASSIRSGQGARFYNEQF

j_call: TRBJ1-5
v_call: TRBV6-1
clone_size: .
d_call: .
cdr3_aa: ASSGTLLGPQH

j_call: TRBJ2-7
v_call: TRBV18
clone_size: .
d_call: TRBD1
cdr3_aa: ASSPQGQVPSYEQY

j_call: TRBJ1-2
v_call: TRBV19
clone_size: .
d_call: .
cdr3_aa: ASSWNRANYGYT

j_call: TRBJ1-1
v_call: TRBV11-2
clone_size: .
d_call: .
cdr3_aa: ASSTFGSREVSAF

j_call: TRBJ1-3
v_call: TRBV5-1
clone_size: .
d_call: .
cdr3_aa: ASSRDGGPGNTIY

j_call: TRBJ2-5
v_call: TRBV30
clone_size: .
d_call: .
cdr3_aa: ALQQVETQY

j_call: TRBJ1-5
v_call: TRBV19
clone_size: few
d_call: .
cdr3_aa: ASSPRGGQPQH

j_call: TRBJ1-2
v_call: TRBV5-6
clone_size: once
d_call: .
cdr3_aa: ASSRGTRIANYGYT

j_call: TRBJ2-1
v_call: TRBV7-2
clone_size: .
d_call: TRBD2
cdr3_aa: ASSLVGTSGFDEQF

j_call: TRBJ1-2
v_call: TRBV5-1
clone_size: .
d_call: .
cdr3_aa: ASSLDRGYT

j_call: TRBJ1-1
v_call: TRBV2
clone_size: .
d_call: TRBD1
cdr3_aa: ASRGRQGNTEAF

j_call: TRBJ1-2
v_call: TRBV5-1
clone_size: few
d_call: .
cdr3_aa: ASSKAGDYGYT

j_call: TRBJ1-3
v_call: TRBV5-1
clone_size: .
d_call: TRBD1
cdr3_aa: ASSTDRAGNTIY

j_call: TRBJ1-1
v_call: TRBV7-9
clone_size: .
d_call: .
cdr3_aa: ASSLDRTNTEAF

j_call: TRBJ1-4
v_call: TRBV2
clone_size: .
d_call: TRBD1
cdr3_aa: ASSEDRGSEKLF

j_call: TRBJ1-2
v_call: TRBV27
clone_size: few
d_call: TRBD1
cdr3_aa: ASKETGGLNYGYT

j_call: TRBJ2-5
v_call: TRBV29-1
clone_size: .
d_call: TRBD2
cdr3_aa: SGKGVTSGSKFQETQY

j_call: TRBJ2-1
v_call: TRBV5-4
clone_size: .
d_call: .
cdr3_aa: ASSLGSGGIYNEQF

j_call: TRBJ1-6
v_call: TRBV10-2
clone_size: few
d_call: TRBD1
cdr3_aa: ASSEAGQGNSPLH

j_call: TRBJ2-5
v_call: TRBV5-5
clone_size: .
d_call: .
cdr3_aa: ASSSFLRRGRGETQY

j_call: TRBJ2-7
v_call: TRBV30
clone_size: .
d_call: TRBD1
cdr3_aa: AWSPMGTGSYEQY

j_call: TRBJ2-1
v_call: TRBV27
clone_size: .
d_call: .
cdr3_aa: ASTLSSSSYNEQF

j_call: TRBJ2-4
v_call: TRBV19
clone_size: .
d_call: TRBD1
cdr3_aa: ASSIRTGSQNIQY

j_call: TRBJ2-3
v_call: TRBV5-4
clone_size: .
d_call: .
cdr3_aa: ASSLGGPSTDTQY

j_call: TRBJ1-2
v_call: TRBV28
clone_size: .
d_call: .
cdr3_aa: ASSLASSRGNYGYT

j_call: TRBJ2-7
v_call: TRBV4-1
clone_size: .
d_call: .
cdr3_aa: ASSREREQY

j_call: TRBJ2-1
v_call: TRBV9
clone_size: once
d_call: TRBD2
cdr3_aa: ASSRGLAGGINYNEQF

j_call: TRBJ2-3
v_call: TRBV9
clone_size: .
d_call: TRBD2
cdr3_aa: ASSGGGLTSTDTQY

j_call: TRBJ1-2
v_call: TRBV7-9
clone_size: .
d_call: TRBD1
cdr3_aa: ASNPTGEGYGYT

j_call: TRBJ2-1
v_call: TRBV5-3
clone_size: few
d_call: .
cdr3_aa: ASTRRGGLLNEQF

j_call: TRBJ2-7
v_call: TRBV5-6
clone_size: .
d_call: .
cdr3_aa: ASSFAHEQY

j_call: TRBJ1-3
v_call: TRBV11-2
clone_size: few
d_call: TRBD1
cdr3_aa: ASSLVGRGLLLGNTIY

j_call: TRBJ2-1
v_call: TRBV29-1
clone_size: few
d_call: TRBD2
cdr3_aa: SVGTDGTSGAGDEQF

j_call: TRBJ1-4
v_call: TRBV5-1
clone_size: .
d_call: .
cdr3_aa: ASSGHLEGKLF

j_call: TRBJ2-1
v_call: TRBV19
clone_size: .
d_call: .
cdr3_aa: ASSGSSWEQF

j_call: TRBJ1-2
v_call: TRBV30
clone_size: .
d_call: TRBD1
cdr3_aa: AWSLGQVRGYT

j_call: TRBJ1-1
v_call: TRBV27
clone_size: .
d_call: TRBD1
cdr3_aa: ASRMGQGANTEAF

j_call: TRBJ2-7
v_call: TRBV5-6
clone_size: .
d_call: .
cdr3_aa: ASSLAGAEY

j_call: TRBJ2-1
v_call: TRBV5-1
clone_size: .
d_call: .
cdr3_aa: ASSLRVDNEQF

j_call: TRBJ1-2
v_call: TRBV14
clone_size: .
d_call: TRBD1
cdr3_aa: ASSHGQGLTNYGYT

j_call: TRBJ2-7
v_call: TRBV9
clone_size: .
d_call: .
cdr3_aa: ASPNGGSSYEQY

j_call: TRBJ2-7
v_call: TRBV7-2
clone_size: .
d_call: .
cdr3_aa: ASSPVHGGGSNEQY

j_call: TRBJ1-2
v_call: TRBV5-1
clone_size: .
d_call: .
cdr3_aa: ASSPWDPAEGRGYT

j_call: TRBJ1-2
v_call: TRBV2
clone_size: .
d_call: .
cdr3_aa: ASKMDRLGYGYT

j_call: TRBJ1-6
v_call: TRBV5-4
clone_size: once
d_call: .
cdr3_aa: ASSLETAIGSPLH

j_call: TRBJ2-7
v_call: TRBV6-1
clone_size: once
d_call: .
cdr3_aa: ASSEGRRRSSYEQY

j_call: TRBJ2-2
v_call: TRBV19
clone_size: .
d_call: TRBD1
cdr3_aa: ASKQGANTGELF

j_call: TRBJ2-1
v_call: TRBV2
clone_size: once
d_call: TRBD1
cdr3_aa: ASIGTANNEQF

j_call: TRBJ2-1
v_call: TRBV4-1
clone_size: .
d_call: TRBD2
cdr3_aa: ASSQGGGTSGAI

j_call: TRBJ2-3
v_call: TRBV6-5
clone_size: .
d_call: .
cdr3_aa: ASSVLASDTQY

j_call: TRBJ1-2
v_call: TRBV2
clone_size: .
d_call: .
cdr3_aa: ASTTTTYGYT

j_call: TRBJ2-1
v_call: TRBV7-2
clone_size: .
d_call: .
cdr3_aa: ASSLGPGAGNEQF

j_call: TRBJ1-2
v_call: TRBV12-5
clone_size: .
d_call: TRBD1
cdr3_aa: ASGLRTGGIYGYT